A single sample is the source of the 32 T cell receptor beta chains below, sequenced in a study of OX40 agonist ivuxolimab in advanced cancers. Repertoires were generated with immunoSEQ multiplex PCR, while TCRdb's copy carries only in-frame clones and drops some. The profile shows some 26,000 clones, around 79% of them singletons. This material consisted of CD4+ or CD8+ T cells sorted from blood, taken in a trial of the OX40 agonist ivuxolimab. These receptors all stem from an adult with an advanced solid tumor such as melanoma, head and neck, liver or kidney cancer.

This clone appeared once. The rearrangement uses TRBV11-3 and TRBJ2-3; D unclear. The CDR3 consists of 15 residues. Germline CDR1 SGHNT, CDR2 YENEEA. V lost 1 base and J 2 bases, leaving 10 bases between the germline ends. CDR3 bases: TGTGCCAGCAGCTTAGTTGGAGACAACACAGATACGCAGTATTTT. Translated, it gives CASSLVGDNTDTQYF.

The V and J genes are TRBV4-2 and TRBJ2-1; D is undetermined. This CDR3 contains 13 residues. Germline-derived CDR1 and CDR2 are LGHNA and YNFKEQ. Deletions cut 0 bases from V and 8 bases from J, with 8 bases between. CDR3 DNA: TGTGCCAGCAGCCAAGATCGACTCTATGAGCAGTTCTTC. This encodes CASSQDRLYEQFF.

The V gene is TRBV4-1, the J gene TRBJ1-2; 7 nucleotides align to TRBD1. V was clipped by 6 bases and J by 8 bases; unmatched bases: 15. The germline CDR1 and CDR2 sequences are MGHRA and YSYEKL. The CDR3 runs 15 residues. This CDR3 is CASSFVPDREDGYTF. CDR3 coding DNA: TGCGCCAGCAGTTTCGTTCCAGACAGGGAGGACGGCTACACCTTC.

This chain joins TRBV6-5 and TRBJ2-7, with D perhaps matching TRBD1 (5 bases). With 0 bases removed from V and 5 bases from J, the gap between germline ends came to 11 bases. The length of the CDR3 is 14 residues. Per the germline V gene, CDR1 is MNHEY and CDR2 is SVGAGI. CDR3 protein: CASSYSGQGDEQYF. CDR3 nucleotides: TGTGCCAGCAGTTACTCGGGCCAGGGTGACGAGCAGTACTTC.

This rearrangement joins TRBV21-1 to TRBJ2-2; the table names TRBD2, a call not compared with the DNA. TRBV21-1 is a listed pseudogene. This CDR3 is 13 amino acids long. CDR3 nucleotide sequence: TGTGCCAGCAGCAAAGTAATGACCGGGGAGCTGTTTTTT. Translated: CASSKVMTGELFF.

The V and J genes are TRBV5-4 and TRBJ2-7, with 11 bases that match TRBD2. The CDR3 runs 15 residues. The germline V gene encodes CDR1 SGHNT and CDR2 YYREEE (reference sequence). V was clipped by 0 bases and J by 4 bases; unmatched bases: 3. The chain's CDR3 is CASSLGLAGGYEQYF. DNA of the CDR3: TGTGCCAGCAGCTTGGGGCTAGCGGGAGGTTACGAGCAGTACTTC. The full variable domain, its missing parts supplied by reference TRBV5-4 and TRBJ2-7, is ETGVTQSPTHLIKTRGQQVTLRCSSQSGHNTVSWYQQALGQGPQFIFQYYREEENGRGNFPPRFSGLQFPNYSSELNVNALELDDSALYLCASSLGLAGGYEQYFGPGTRLTVT.

The chain couples TRBV5-4 to TRBJ1-4, with TRBD1 matching over 7 bases. V shed 4 bases and J 4 bases; nucleotides not matched to a gene: 7. Germline V gives CDR1 SGHNT, CDR2 YYREEE (reference sequence). This CDR3 has 15 residues. The CDR3 nucleotides are TGTGCCAGCAGCGGAGGACAGGAGTTTAATGAAAAACTGTTTTTT. Amino acid sequence: CASSGGQEFNEKLFF. Full variable domain (outside the CDR3, taken from reference TRBV5-4 and TRBJ1-4): ETGVTQSPTHLIKTRGQQVTLRCSSQSGHNTVSWYQQALGQGPQFIFQYYREEENGRGNFPPRFSGLQFPNYSSELNVNALELDDSALYLCASSGGQEFNEKLFFGSGTQLSVL.

The gene calls are TRBV5-6 and TRBJ2-7, with 8 bases aligning to TRBD1. The length of the CDR3 is 16 residues. The V gene end was trimmed by 0 bases and the J gene end by 2 bases; junction bases not matched to a gene: 7. Germline V gene data show CDR1 as SGHDT and CDR2 as YYEEEE. The CDR3 DNA reads as TGTGCCAGCAGCTTGGGGCCGGGACAGGATACCTACGAGCAGTACTTC. This encodes CASSLGPGQDTYEQYF. Full variable domain (remainder filled in from reference TRBV5-6 and TRBJ2-7): DAGVTQSPTHLIKTRGQQVTLRCSPKSGHDTVSWYQQALGQGPQFIFQYYEEEERQRGNFPDRFSGHQFPNYSSELNVNALLLGDSALYLCASSLGPGQDTYEQYFGPGTRLTVT.

The chain employs TRBV9 and TRBJ1-1, with D unclear. Trimming removed 0 bases at V and 8 bases at J, with 11 bases between. The CDR3 has 13 residues. Germline CDR1 SGDLS, CDR2 YYNGEE. CDR3 sequence reads: CASSVAWGSEAFF. Here the CDR3 DNA reads TGTGCCAGCAGCGTAGCCTGGGGATCGGAAGCTTTCTTT.

The chain recombines TRBV6-1 with TRBJ2-7, with 7 bases identical to TRBD1. CDR3 length: 15 residues. V lost 4 bases, J lost 2 bases, and 8 bases stayed unmatched. Germline CDR1 is MNHNS and CDR2 is SASEGT. The CDR3 DNA sequence: TGTGCCAGCAGTGTCGAGGGGGCGAATACCTACGAGCAGTACTTC. Translated, it gives CASSVEGANTYEQYF.

This chain uses TRBV9 with TRBJ2-3, with 10 positions matching TRBD2. The CDR3 extends over 18 amino acids. Germline assignment: CDR1 SGDLS and CDR2 YYNGEE. The V and J ends lost 1 base and 4 bases, in that order; junction bases with no gene match: 12. The CDR3 spells CASSVISGGTSVPDTQYF. Here the CDR3 DNA reads TGTGCCAGCAGCGTAATCAGTGGGGGGACTAGCGTACCAGATACGCAGTATTTT.

The sample holds a few counts of this clone. The chain couples TRBV4-1 to TRBJ1-1; D unclear. Germline CDR1 is MGHRA and CDR2 is YSYEKL. Trimming pared 4 bases from V and 2 bases from J, leaving 2 bases between. The CDR3 loop spans 11 amino acids. CDR3 in DNA: TGCGCCAGCAGCCTAAACACTGAAGCTTTCTTT. It translates to CASSLNTEAFF.

The chain recombines TRBV9 with TRBJ1-3, with a possible D match to TRBD1 (5 bases). CDR3 length equals 15 residues. V lost 4 bases and J lost 0, with 11 bases in between. Germline V gene lookup returns CDR1 SGDLS and CDR2 YYNGEE. The CDR3 nucleotides read TGTGCCAGCAGCTTTTGGGGGATCTCTGGAAACACCATATATTTT. Translated, it gives CASSFWGISGNTIYF.

The V and J genes are TRBV7-9 and TRBJ2-5, with 12 bases that match TRBD1. The CDR3 extends over 15 amino acids. The germline V gene has CDR1 SEHNR and CDR2 FQNEAQ (reference sequence). The V segment lost 5 bases and the J segment 4 bases; nucleotides outside the gene matches: 5. The CDR3 sequence: CASSQRDRGLETQYF. Here the CDR3 DNA reads TGTGCCAGCAGCCAACGGGACAGGGGGCTAGAGACCCAGTACTTC.

CDR3 sequence: CASSLRTALQETQYF. The CDR3 DNA reads TGTGCCAGCAGTTTACGTACCGCGCTTCAAGAGACCCAGTACTTC. This sequence joins TRBV27 and TRBJ2-5; no definite D call. Trimming removed 2 bases at V and 2 bases at J, with 12 bases between. The CDR3 spans 15 residues. CDR1 MNHEY and CDR2 SMNVEV come from the germline V gene (reference sequence).

The gene calls are TRBV4-1 and TRBJ2-7; 7 bases fit TRBD2. There are 14 residues in the CDR3. Trimming cost V 7 bases and J 2 bases; bases outside gene matches: 8. Germline CDR1 reads MGHRA; CDR2 reads YSYEKL. CDR3 loop: CASTTGTTTYEQYF. The CDR3 coding sequence is TGCGCCAGCACCACCGGGACTACGACCTACGAGCAGTACTTC.

This clone was recorded only once. The chain carries TRBV2 and TRBJ2-7; 7 bases map to TRBD1. CDR1 SNHLY and CDR2 FYNNEI come from the germline V gene. The CDR3 covers 15 residues. V gave up 6 bases and J gave up 2 bases; unmatched junction bases: 10. The CDR3 here is CASRRGWDSTYEQYF. CDR3 DNA sequence: TGTGCCAGCAGAAGGGGTTGGGACAGCACCTACGAGCAGTACTTC.

This clone has a handful of counts. V and J are TRBV10-3 and TRBJ2-7; 10 bases map to TRBD1. Trimming took 0 bases from V and 2 from J; bases not matched to a gene: 1. The CDR3 is made up of 15 amino acids. Germline lookup yields CDR1 ENHRY and CDR2 SYGVKD. CDR3 in amino acids: CAISESGTGAYEQYF. The DNA for the CDR3 is TGTGCCATCAGTGAGTCGGGGACAGGGGCCTACGAGCAGTACTTC.

The J gene is TRBJ2-7, the V gene TRBV10-3; perhaps TRBD2 as D (5 bases). CDR1 ENHRY and CDR2 SYGVKD come from the germline V gene. Trimming took 4 bases from V and 2 from J, leaving 9 bases between them. This CDR3 is 13 amino acids long. The CDR3 region is CAISAGFTYEQYF. The CDR3 DNA reads as TGTGCCATCAGTGCGGGGTTCACCTACGAGCAGTACTTC.

The J gene is TRBJ1-4, the V gene TRBV6-6; no definite D call. Deletions cut 6 bases from V and 2 bases from J, with 10 bases between. From germline, CDR1 is MNHNY and CDR2 SVGAGI (reference sequence). The CDR3 is made up of 14 amino acids. As DNA, the CDR3 is TGTGCCAGCAGCCGACCGAGGACTAATGAAAAACTGTTTTTT. Translated, it gives CASSRPRTNEKLFF.

The rearrangement joins TRBV5-1 to TRBJ1-4; 10 bases align to TRBD1. This CDR3 comprises 17 residues. The V gene's germline CDR1 is SGHRS and CDR2 YFSETQ. J was trimmed by 3 bases and V by 4 bases; bases with no gene match: 9. The CDR3 loop reads CASSLDRGRAANEKLFF. As DNA, the CDR3 is TGCGCCAGCAGCCTGGACAGGGGGAGGGCAGCTAATGAAAAACTGTTTTTT. The variable domain in full, with the rest retrieved from reference TRBV5-1 and TRBJ1-4, is KAGVTQTPRYLIKTRGQQVTLSCSPISGHRSVSWYQQTPGQGLQFLFEYFSETQRNKGNFPGRFSGRQFSNSRSEMNVSTLELGDSALYLCASSLDRGRAANEKLFFGSGTQLSVL.

This clone appeared a single time. The V call is TRBV28, the J call TRBJ2-7, with TRBD1 matching over 10 bases. This CDR3 spans 14 amino acids. Per germline, CDR1 MDHEN and CDR2 SYDVKM. V shed 4 bases, J shed 5 bases, and the junction held 5 bases outside the gene matches. DNA for the CDR3: TGTGCCAGCAGTTCCTCGGACAGGGGGAACGAGCAGTACTTC. As protein: CASSSSDRGNEQYF.

The rearrangement links TRBV20-1 to TRBJ2-7; D not resolved. Trimming cost V 6 bases and J 2 bases, with 8 bases left between them. This CDR3 comprises 11 residues. Germline V gene data show CDR1 as DFQATT and CDR2 as SNEGSKA (reference sequence). The CDR3 loop is CSASRAYEQYF. The CDR3 DNA reads as TGCAGTGCAAGCCGGGCCTACGAGCAGTACTTC.

The chain links TRBV2 to TRBJ2-1, with TRBD1 matching 8 bases. CDR1 and CDR2 (germline): SNHLY, FYNNEI. V lost 7 bases to trimming and J lost 6 bases; unmatched junction nucleotides: 8. CDR3 length: 14 residues. This CDR3 reads CASMPATGANEQFF. DNA for the CDR3: TGTGCCAGCATGCCGGCGACAGGGGCCAATGAGCAGTTCTTC.

V gene TRBV27 combines with J gene TRBJ2-7; 7 bases fit TRBD2. This CDR3 has 13 amino acids. The V gene end was trimmed by 3 bases and the J gene end by 2 bases; junction bases not matched to a gene: 1. Germline CDR1 is MNHEY and CDR2 is SMNVEV (reference sequence). CDR3 residues: CASSFGLAYEQYF. Here the CDR3 DNA reads TGTGCCAGCAGTTTTGGACTAGCCTACGAGCAGTACTTC.

The rearrangement uses TRBV30 and TRBJ2-5, with 7 bases lining up with TRBD2. This CDR3 comprises 13 residues. Germline V gives CDR1 GTSNPN, CDR2 SVGIG (reference sequence). The J segment lost 4 bases and the V segment lost 0 bases, leaving 2 bases of the junction unmatched. Written as DNA, the CDR3 is TGTGCCTGGAGTGTTGGCGGGGGAGAGACCCAGTACTTC. Residues: CAWSVGGGETQYF.

The sample holds a few counts of this clone. The gene calls are TRBV11-2 and TRBJ2-3, with D tentatively TRBD2 (6 bases). The length of the CDR3 is 16 residues. V was clipped by 2 bases and J by 2 bases, with 14 bases between them. Germline loops: CDR1 SGHAT, CDR2 FQNNGV. The chain's CDR3 is CASSLHDSGITDTQYF. For the CDR3, the DNA is TGTGCCAGCAGCTTACACGATAGCGGAATCACAGATACGCAGTATTTT.

The chain has TRBV5-4 and TRBJ2-5; D may be TRBD1 (5 bases). Germline V lookup: CDR1 SGHNT, CDR2 YYREEE (reference sequence). This CDR3 comprises 13 residues. Trimming stripped 1 base from V and 3 bases from J, with 7 bases between. The CDR3 bases are TGTGCCAGCAGCTTGATACAGGAAGAGACCCAGTACTTC. Translating it yields CASSLIQEETQYF.

This sequence joins TRBV5-1 and TRBJ2-3; no clear D gene. This CDR3 region has 14 residues. Germline CDR1 is SGHRS and CDR2 is YFSETQ. The germline V and J ends were trimmed by 4 bases and 3 bases, with 12 bases remaining between them. In DNA, the CDR3 is TGCGCCAGCAGCGCTCTGGGCTCGACAGATACGCAGTATTTT. It translates to CASSALGSTDTQYF.

The table lists this clone with a few counts. The rearrangement joins TRBV13 to TRBJ2-7; 7 bases are shared with TRBD1. V was clipped by 0 bases and J by 3 bases; unmatched bases: 5. The CDR3 is 15 amino acids. Germline V gene lookup returns CDR1 PRHDT and CDR2 FYEKMQ (reference sequence). The CDR3 here is CASSLGQGVFYEQYF. CDR3 bases: TGTGCCAGCAGCTTAGGCCAGGGGGTTTTCTACGAGCAGTACTTC. Supplemented by reference TRBV13 and TRBJ2-7, the full variable domain reads AAGVIQSPRHLIKEKRETATLKCYPIPRHDTVYWYQQGPGQDPQFLISFYEKMQSDKGSIPDRFSAQQFSDYHSELNMSSLELGDSALYFCASSLGQGVFYEQYFGPGTRLTVT.

V is TRBV29-1 and J is TRBJ2-1; 11 bases agree with TRBD2. The germline V gene encodes CDR1 SQVTM and CDR2 ANQGSEA. The CDR3 has 16 residues. Unmatched junction bases numbered 9, after V lost 1 base and J lost 7 bases. CDR3 nucleotides: TGCAGCGTTGAAGGGGGCACTAGCGGGAGTGTGAATGAGCAGTTCTTC. This codes for CSVEGGTSGSVNEQFF.

The chain couples TRBV11-2 to TRBJ1-5; no reliable D call. The CDR3 length is 15 residues. V gave up 4 bases and J gave up 0 bases, with 10 bases separating them. Germline CDR1 reads SGHAT; CDR2 reads FQNNGV. The CDR3 loop is CASSSGRYSNQPQHF. The CDR3, as DNA: TGTGCCAGCAGCTCTGGACGGTATAGCAATCAGCCCCAGCATTTT.